A selection of T cell receptor beta chains follows, all from one sample in a study of the immune and genomic landscape of osteosarcoma. TCRdb's copy holds only in-frame clones and misses some; the assay was immunoSEQ multiplex PCR. The repertoire has more than 10,000 clones, 55% to 75% of them found once; the top ten carry roughly 18%. Sequencing was carried out using osteosarcoma tumor tissue from the lung. Every receptor here comes from a human donor with osteosarcoma. Both conserved end residues are part of each CDR3. D genes are given only for firm matches.

D: TRBD1; V: TRBV25-1; length: 14; J: TRBJ2-7; CDR3: CASSEDRYAYEQYF
D: TRBD2; V: TRBV28; length: 14; J: TRBJ2-7; CDR3: CASSFRLAGAWRYF
D: -; V: TRBV4-1; length: 16; J: TRBJ2-1; CDR3: CASSQEERQAYNEQFF
D: -; V: TRBV9; length: 14; J: TRBJ2-2; CDR3: CASSPRLESGELFF
D: TRBD1; V: TRBV5-1; length: 14; J: -; CDR3: CASGNSGQGGEQYF
D: TRBD1; V: TRBV30; length: 13; J: TRBJ2-3; CDR3: CAWSVAGGNTQYF
D: -; V: TRBV11-2; length: 14; J: TRBJ2-5; CDR3: CASSAADSRETQYF
D: -; V: TRBV7-9; length: 12; J: TRBJ2-1; CDR3: CASSLGFVEQFF
D: TRBD2; V: TRBV11-3; length: 16; J: TRBJ2-3; CDR3: CASSPGTSASTDTQYF
D: -; V: TRBV6-5; length: 13; J: TRBJ1-5; CDR3: CASSYSANQPQHF
D: TRBD1; V: TRBV27; length: 14; J: TRBJ2-7; CDR3: CASSIGTGIYEQYF
D: -; V: TRBV21-1; length: 16; J: TRBJ1-2; CDR3: CASSPFSGGRNYGYTF
D: TRBD2; V: TRBV2; length: 15; J: TRBJ2-1; CDR3: CASSRLANSYNEQFF
D: -; V: TRBV19; length: 15; J: TRBJ1-5; CDR3: CASSIQANSNQPQHF
D: -; V: TRBV19; length: 15; J: TRBJ1-2; CDR3: CASSIGPGTSYGYTF
D: -; V: TRBV19; length: 15; J: TRBJ2-2; CDR3: CASSWQGGVGGELFF
D: TRBD1; V: TRBV27; length: 15; J: TRBJ2-7; CDR3: CASRQDRGLLYEQYF
D: -; V: TRBV5-1; length: 15; J: TRBJ2-1; CDR3: CASSLRPSSYNEQFF
D: TRBD1; V: TRBV25-1; length: 16; J: TRBJ2-2; CDR3: CASSARTGTNTGELFF
D: -; V: TRBV5-1; length: 17; J: TRBJ1-5; CDR3: CASSLGGWKRGNQPQHF
D: TRBD1; V: TRBV6-1; length: 12; J: TRBJ1-2; CDR3: CASRGQYYGYTF
D: TRBD2; V: TRBV19; length: 21; J: TRBJ2-7; CDR3: CASSIPPWAGETRTPFYEQYF
D: -; V: TRBV9; length: 15; J: TRBJ2-7; CDR3: CASSVRGDISYEQYF
D: -; V: TRBV28; length: 14; J: TRBJ1-4; CDR3: CASSSQDRTEKLFF
D: -; V: TRBV7-3; length: 13; J: TRBJ2-5; CDR3: CASSVDLRGTQYF
D: -; V: TRBV5-4; length: 12; J: TRBJ2-7; CDR3: CASSLGTYEQYF
D: -; V: TRBV5-1; length: 14; J: TRBJ2-7; CDR3: CASSLAGLLGEQYF
D: -; V: TRBV7-9; length: 13; J: TRBJ2-1; CDR3: CASSLAKANEQFF
D: TRBD1; V: TRBV25-1; length: 12; J: TRBJ2-4; CDR3: CASTGGKNIQYF
D: -; V: TRBV28; length: 12; J: TRBJ1-5; CDR3: CASTPRSQPQHF
D: TRBD2; V: TRBV5-1; length: 16; J: TRBJ2-7; CDR3: CASSLIPAGIIYEQYF
D: -; V: TRBV28; length: 14; J: TRBJ2-3; CDR3: CASSFLSGTDTQYF
D: -; V: TRBV10-2; length: 15; J: TRBJ2-3; CDR3: CASSPGLETTDTQYF
D: -; V: TRBV5-1; length: 12; J: TRBJ1-1; CDR3: CASSDPNTEAFF
D: -; V: TRBV6-1; length: 14; J: TRBJ1-3; CDR3: CASSVFGSGNTIYF
D: TRBD2; V: TRBV7-7; length: 18; J: TRBJ2-2; CDR3: CASSLEVSGSTGTGELFF
D: -; V: TRBV5-1; length: 14; J: TRBJ2-3; CDR3: CASSSRVGTDTQYF